This T cell receptor (beta chain) was sequenced during a study of T cell responses to AZD1222 COVID-19 vaccine. As to this clone: Its antigen remains unknown.

CDR1 and CDR2 (germline): ENHRY, SYGVKD. The CDR3 totals 15 residues. V was clipped by 6 bases and J by 7 bases; unmatched bases: 9. Generated by immunoSEQ multiplex PCR, the TCRdb table keeps only in-frame clones and is missing some. The table has over 85,000 clones, about 88% seen once; the top ten hold 16%. Broader study findings: Seropositive at baseline were only a handful of AZD1222 recipients. A mostly white British donor set with more females was recruited, and clonal diversity was possibly underestimated.

V and J are TRBV10-3 and TRBJ2-2; 9 nucleotides match TRBD1. This TCR came from an adult who received the AZD1222 COVID-19 vaccine. This sample comprised peripheral blood, obtained 28 days after the second AZD1222 dose. CDR3 coding DNA: TGTGCCATCAGCCCGGGACAGGGCGTCGGCGGGGAGCTGTTTTTT. It is translated as CAISPGQGVGGELFF.